These T cell receptor beta chains were read from a single sample in a study of shared clonotypes between healthy human individuals. Clones were sequenced by immunoSEQ multiplex PCR, and TCRdb holds only the in-frame ones, with some missing. Of around 370,000 clones detected, 96% appear once; the ten largest clones hold about 0.32%. The sample comprised memory CD8+ T cells sorted from blood. The source of these receptors is a man under 40 in good health. The CDR3 runs from the conserved cysteine through the conserved F or W. The D gene is left open where the match is weak. Clone size is not always given. Where it is, it says once, few, many or a class for expanded clones.

len: 17
v_gene: TRBV10-3
abundance: -
d_gene: TRBD2
j_gene: TRBJ2-3
CDR3aa: CAISSFSGRVFTDTQYF
CDR3nt: TGTGCCATCAGTTCCTTTAGCGGGAGAGTGTTCACAGATACGCAGTATTTT

len: 12
v_gene: TRBV14
abundance: -
d_gene: -
j_gene: TRBJ1-5
CDR3aa: CASSQGDQPQHF
CDR3nt: TGTGCCAGCAGCCAAGGAGATCAGCCCCAGCATTTT

len: 12
v_gene: TRBV6-5
abundance: -
d_gene: -
j_gene: TRBJ1-2
CDR3aa: CASSGQTYGYTF
CDR3nt: TGTGCCAGCTCTGGACAGACCTATGGCTACACCTTC

len: 16
v_gene: TRBV5-1
abundance: -
d_gene: -
j_gene: TRBJ2-4
CDR3aa: CASSFDPFLAKNIQYF
CDR3nt: TGCGCCAGCAGCTTCGACCCGTTCCTAGCCAAAAACATTCAGTACTTC

len: 15
v_gene: TRBV5-1
abundance: -
d_gene: TRBD2
j_gene: TRBJ2-1
CDR3aa: CASSLGASGNNEQFF
CDR3nt: TGCGCCAGCAGCTTGGGCGCTAGCGGTAACAATGAGCAGTTCTTC

len: 15
v_gene: TRBV11-2
abundance: -
d_gene: -
j_gene: TRBJ2-5
CDR3aa: CASSLTTRIGETQYF
CDR3nt: TGTGCCAGCAGCTTGACTACTAGGATTGGTGAGACCCAGTACTTC

len: 15
v_gene: TRBV11-1
abundance: -
d_gene: -
j_gene: TRBJ1-4
CDR3aa: CASSLDGRIGEKLFF
CDR3nt: TGTGCCAGCAGCTTAGATGGGAGAATCGGTGAAAAACTGTTTTTT

len: 14
v_gene: TRBV6-5
abundance: -
d_gene: -
j_gene: TRBJ2-2
CDR3aa: CASRPGLYTGELFF
CDR3nt: TGTGCCAGCAGGCCGGGACTTTACACCGGGGAGCTGTTTTTT

len: 15
v_gene: TRBV6-4
abundance: -
d_gene: TRBD2
j_gene: TRBJ2-3
CDR3aa: CANLFSGVYTDTQYF
CDR3nt: TGTGCCAACCTCTTTAGCGGGGTTTACACAGATACGCAGTATTTT

len: 15
v_gene: TRBV7-3
abundance: -
d_gene: -
j_gene: TRBJ2-1
CDR3aa: CASSLLRTPYNEQFF
CDR3nt: TGTGCCAGCAGCTTGCTGCGGACCCCCTACAATGAGCAGTTCTTC

len: 15
v_gene: TRBV19
abundance: -
d_gene: TRBD2
j_gene: TRBJ2-7
CDR3aa: CASSIERGSSYEQYF
CDR3nt: TGTGCCAGTAGTATCGAGCGGGGGAGCTCCTACGAGCAGTACTTC

len: 16
v_gene: TRBV2
abundance: -
d_gene: -
j_gene: TRBJ1-4
CDR3aa: CASSEVSREDVEKLFF
CDR3nt: TGTGCCAGCAGTGAAGTTTCCAGGGAGGATGTTGAAAAACTGTTTTTT

len: 18
v_gene: TRBV21-1
abundance: -
d_gene: -
j_gene: TRBJ2-3
CDR3aa: CASSKGETSGRGTDTQYF
CDR3nt: TGTGCCAGCAGCAAAGGGGAGACTAGCGGGAGGGGCACAGATACGCAGTATTTT

len: 15
v_gene: TRBV5-1
abundance: -
d_gene: TRBD1
j_gene: TRBJ1-4
CDR3aa: CASSPPGQGGEKLFF
CDR3nt: TGCGCCAGCAGCCCCCCGGGACAGGGAGGTGAAAAACTGTTTTTT

len: 14
v_gene: TRBV7-9
abundance: -
d_gene: -
j_gene: TRBJ1-3
CDR3aa: CASSLVYSGNTIYF
CDR3nt: TGTGCCAGCAGCTTAGTGTACTCTGGAAACACCATATATTTT

len: 15
v_gene: TRBV4-1
abundance: -
d_gene: -
j_gene: TRBJ1-3
CDR3aa: CASSSGPSSGNTIYF
CDR3nt: TGCGCCAGCAGCTCAGGCCCGTCCTCTGGAAACACCATATATTTT

len: 11
v_gene: TRBV28
abundance: once
d_gene: -
j_gene: TRBJ2-7
CDR3aa: CASAQTYEQYF
CDR3nt: TGTGCCAGCGCACAAACCTACGAGCAGTACTTC

len: 14
v_gene: TRBV27
abundance: -
d_gene: TRBD2
j_gene: TRBJ2-3
CDR3aa: CASSLRESTDTQYF
CDR3nt: TGTGCCAGCAGTTTGCGGGAGAGCACAGATACGCAGTATTTT

len: 13
v_gene: TRBV6-6
abundance: -
d_gene: -
j_gene: TRBJ2-5
CDR3aa: CASSYFSKETQYF
CDR3nt: TGTGCCAGCAGTTACTTTAGCAAAGAGACCCAGTACTTC

len: 14
v_gene: TRBV30
abundance: -
d_gene: -
j_gene: TRBJ2-3
CDR3aa: CAWTRGPSTDTQYF
CDR3nt: TGTGCCTGGACCAGAGGTCCCAGCACAGATACGCAGTATTTT

len: 15
v_gene: TRBV6-5
abundance: -
d_gene: -
j_gene: TRBJ1-1
CDR3aa: CASSYSAQGSTEAFF
CDR3nt: TGTGCCAGCAGTTACTCTGCCCAGGGGAGCACTGAAGCTTTCTTT

len: 14
v_gene: TRBV28
abundance: -
d_gene: -
j_gene: TRBJ1-3
CDR3aa: CASSWDNSGNTIYF
CDR3nt: TGTGCCAGCAGTTGGGACAACTCTGGAAACACCATATATTTT

len: 14
v_gene: TRBV10-3
abundance: -
d_gene: -
j_gene: TRBJ1-2
CDR3aa: CAISESPGSYGYTF
CDR3nt: TGTGCCATCAGTGAGTCTCCAGGGAGCTATGGCTACACCTTC

len: 14
v_gene: TRBV16
abundance: -
d_gene: -
j_gene: TRBJ2-1
CDR3aa: CASSRQISYNEQFF
CDR3nt: TGTGCCAGCAGCCGACAGATTTCCTACAATGAGCAGTTCTTC

len: 20
v_gene: TRBV9
abundance: -
d_gene: TRBD2
j_gene: TRBJ2-1
CDR3aa: CASSVVPGTSGSGPYNEQFF
CDR3nt: TGTGCCAGCAGCGTAGTACCCGGGACTAGCGGGAGCGGTCCATACAATGAGCAGTTCTTC

len: 13
v_gene: TRBV30
abundance: -
d_gene: -
j_gene: TRBJ1-1
CDR3aa: CAWTLYPDPEAFF
CDR3nt: TGTGCCTGGACACTCTACCCCGACCCTGAAGCTTTCTTT

len: 10
v_gene: TRBV20-1
abundance: -
d_gene: -
j_gene: TRBJ2-1
CDR3aa: CSATLHEQFF
CDR3nt: TGCAGTGCCACCCTGCATGAGCAGTTCTTC

len: 14
v_gene: TRBV19
abundance: few
d_gene: -
j_gene: TRBJ1-5
CDR3aa: CASSIGGSNQPQHF
CDR3nt: TGTGCCAGTAGTATAGGAGGGAGCAATCAGCCCCAGCATTTT

len: 13
v_gene: TRBV29-1
abundance: -
d_gene: -
j_gene: TRBJ2-5
CDR3aa: CSVGLLGGETQYF
CDR3nt: TGCAGCGTTGGGTTGTTGGGGGGAGAGACCCAGTACTTC

len: 14
v_gene: TRBV2
abundance: -
d_gene: TRBD2
j_gene: TRBJ2-5
CDR3aa: CASIQREGQETQYF
CDR3nt: TGTGCCAGCATTCAGCGGGAGGGCCAAGAGACCCAGTACTTC

len: 14
v_gene: TRBV11-2
abundance: once
d_gene: TRBD1
j_gene: TRBJ2-7
CDR3aa: CASSTGTGAYEQYF
CDR3nt: TGTGCCAGCAGTACCGGGACAGGGGCCTACGAGCAGTACTTC

len: 16
v_gene: TRBV28
abundance: once
d_gene: TRBD2
j_gene: TRBJ2-3
CDR3aa: CASSFTASGGEDTQYF
CDR3nt: TGTGCCAGCAGTTTTACGGCTAGCGGTGGGGAGGATACGCAGTATTTT

len: 14
v_gene: TRBV12-5
abundance: -
d_gene: TRBD1
j_gene: TRBJ2-1
CDR3aa: CASGLGQGQNEQFF
CDR3nt: TGTGCTAGTGGTTTGGGACAGGGTCAGAATGAGCAGTTCTTC

len: 14
v_gene: TRBV19
abundance: -
d_gene: -
j_gene: TRBJ2-1
CDR3aa: CASTTGYTGNEQFF
CDR3nt: TGTGCCAGTACGACGGGCTACACGGGCAATGAGCAGTTCTTC

len: 16
v_gene: TRBV27
abundance: once
d_gene: TRBD1
j_gene: TRBJ2-7
CDR3aa: CASSWDGTGGGYEQYF
CDR3nt: TGTGCCAGCAGTTGGGACGGGACAGGGGGCGGCTACGAGCAGTACTTC

len: 12
v_gene: TRBV7-9
abundance: -
d_gene: -
j_gene: TRBJ2-3
CDR3aa: CASSAITDTQYF
CDR3nt: TGTGCCAGCAGCGCGATCACAGATACGCAGTATTTT

len: 15
v_gene: TRBV10-3
abundance: -
d_gene: -
j_gene: TRBJ2-2
CDR3aa: CAISENRRDTGELFF
CDR3nt: TGTGCCATCAGTGAAAATCGTCGGGACACCGGGGAGCTGTTTTTT

len: 14
v_gene: TRBV6-5
abundance: -
d_gene: -
j_gene: TRBJ2-2
CDR3aa: CASRGGAATGELFF
CDR3nt: TGTGCCAGCAGGGGGGGGGCGGCCACCGGGGAGCTGTTTTTT

len: 14
v_gene: TRBV21-1
abundance: -
d_gene: -
j_gene: TRBJ2-7
CDR3aa: CASGDPTITREQYF
CDR3nt: TGTGCCAGCGGAGACCCGACAATAACGCGCGAGCAGTACTTC

len: 19
v_gene: TRBV5-1
abundance: -
d_gene: TRBD2
j_gene: TRBJ2-3
CDR3aa: CASSLGLAGTGTLSDTQYF
CDR3nt: TGCGCCAGCAGCTTGGGACTAGCGGGAACCGGTACTTTGTCAGATACGCAGTATTTT

len: 15
v_gene: TRBV11-2
abundance: -
d_gene: TRBD1
j_gene: TRBJ2-7
CDR3aa: CASSSYRGTSYEQYF
CDR3nt: TGTGCCAGCAGCTCCTACAGGGGAACTTCCTACGAGCAGTACTTC

len: 16
v_gene: TRBV6-6
abundance: -
d_gene: -
j_gene: TRBJ2-2
CDR3aa: CASRSRGGQNTGELFF
CDR3nt: TGTGCCAGCAGATCAAGGGGCGGGCAGAACACCGGGGAGCTGTTTTTT

len: 16
v_gene: TRBV28
abundance: -
d_gene: TRBD1
j_gene: TRBJ1-1
CDR3aa: CASSLWRGLQNTEAFF
CDR3nt: TGTGCCAGCAGTTTGTGGAGGGGGCTACAGAACACTGAAGCTTTCTTT

len: 15
v_gene: TRBV5-1
abundance: -
d_gene: TRBD1
j_gene: TRBJ1-3
CDR3aa: CASSPGQTSGNTIYF
CDR3nt: TGCGCCAGCAGCCCGGGACAGACCTCTGGAAACACCATATATTTT

len: 15
v_gene: TRBV2
abundance: -
d_gene: TRBD2
j_gene: TRBJ2-1
CDR3aa: CASSEALAGEGEQFF
CDR3nt: TGTGCCAGCAGTGAAGCGCTAGCGGGAGAGGGTGAGCAGTTCTTC

len: 14
v_gene: TRBV7-9
abundance: -
d_gene: -
j_gene: TRBJ2-7
CDR3aa: CASAPAPSSYEQYF
CDR3nt: TGTGCCAGCGCTCCCGCGCCGAGCTCCTACGAGCAGTACTTC

len: 13
v_gene: TRBV29-1
abundance: -
d_gene: TRBD2
j_gene: TRBJ2-1
CDR3aa: CSATSGSYNEQFF
CDR3nt: TGCAGCGCGACTAGCGGGAGTTACAATGAGCAGTTCTTC

len: 16
v_gene: TRBV21-1
abundance: -
d_gene: -
j_gene: TRBJ2-7
CDR3aa: CASSKVSSLVLYEQYF
CDR3nt: TGTGCCAGCAGCAAAGTATCTTCTTTGGTCCTCTACGAGCAGTACTTC

len: 14
v_gene: TRBV5-1
abundance: once
d_gene: -
j_gene: TRBJ1-2
CDR3aa: CASSLANGNYGYTF
CDR3nt: TGCGCCAGCAGCTTGGCCAATGGTAACTATGGCTACACCTTC

len: 15
v_gene: TRBV6-1
abundance: -
d_gene: TRBD2
j_gene: TRBJ2-1
CDR3aa: CASTTGLAGRDEQFF
CDR3nt: TGTGCCAGCACGACCGGACTAGCGGGAAGGGATGAGCAGTTCTTC

len: 15
v_gene: TRBV14
abundance: -
d_gene: TRBD1
j_gene: TRBJ1-1
CDR3aa: CASSQPRGANTEAFF
CDR3nt: TGTGCCAGCAGCCAGCCCAGGGGGGCAAACACTGAAGCTTTCTTT

len: 16
v_gene: TRBV7-2
abundance: -
d_gene: TRBD2
j_gene: TRBJ2-4
CDR3aa: CASSLRSGRRGDIQYF
CDR3nt: TGTGCCAGCAGCTTACGAAGCGGGAGACGGGGGGACATTCAGTACTTC

len: 15
v_gene: TRBV7-9
abundance: -
d_gene: TRBD1
j_gene: TRBJ2-1
CDR3aa: CASRTPGQGTNEQFF
CDR3nt: TGTGCCAGCAGAACACCGGGACAGGGGACCAATGAGCAGTTCTTC

len: 15
v_gene: TRBV19
abundance: -
d_gene: -
j_gene: TRBJ2-5
CDR3aa: CASSMLAIPEETQYF
CDR3nt: TGTGCCAGTAGTATGTTGGCGATCCCCGAAGAGACCCAGTACTTC

len: 12
v_gene: TRBV7-8
abundance: -
d_gene: -
j_gene: TRBJ2-1
CDR3aa: CASRDTRNEQFF
CDR3nt: TGTGCCAGCAGGGACACGCGGAATGAGCAGTTCTTC